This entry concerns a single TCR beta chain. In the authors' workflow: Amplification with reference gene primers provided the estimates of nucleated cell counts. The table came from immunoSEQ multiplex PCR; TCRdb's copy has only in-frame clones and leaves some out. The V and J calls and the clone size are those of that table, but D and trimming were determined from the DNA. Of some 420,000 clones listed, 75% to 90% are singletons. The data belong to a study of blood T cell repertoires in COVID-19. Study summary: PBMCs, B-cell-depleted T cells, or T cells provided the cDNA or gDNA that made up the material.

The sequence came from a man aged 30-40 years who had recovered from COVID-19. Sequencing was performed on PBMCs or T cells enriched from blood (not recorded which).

CDR3 coding DNA: TGTGCCAGCAGTTTATCTGGGGGGGCGCGTTCACCCCTCCACTTT. Encoded protein: CASSLSGGARSPLHF. V is TRBV27 and J is TRBJ1-6, with D tentatively TRBD1 (6 bases). Germline CDR1 reads MNHEY; CDR2 reads SMNVEV (reference sequence). V lost 0 bases, J lost 9 bases, and 12 bases lay in between. The CDR3 is 15 residues long.